The clone carrying this T cell receptor beta chain appeared many times. In germline, CDR1 is MNHNS, CDR2 SASEGT. The length of the CDR3 is 13 residues. V gave up 8 bases and J gave up 0 bases, with 10 bases separating them. The data originate from a study of T cells in Graves' hyperthyroidism and ophthalmopathy. There were TCR beta CDR3 regions amplified from RNA transcripts. HTBI primers drove first-round RT-PCR of the TCR CDR3. MiXCR, applied by TCRdb to the multiplex PCR reads, yields one record per CDR3 protein. The repertoire holds fewer than 550,000 distinct CDR3 sequences, with around a sixth as singletons.

The chain employs TRBV6-1 and TRBJ1-2; D remains ambiguous. This sequence originates from a woman between 18 and 29 years old with Graves' hyperthyroidism. Sequencing was performed on blood. The CDR3 DNA reads TGTGCCAGCCGGACGGCTTCTAACTATGGCTACACCTTC. Translating it yields CASRTASNYGYTF.